This passage covers 14 T cell receptor beta chains from one sample sequenced in a study of high-grade serous ovarian cancer treatment subgroups. Tumor samples were obtained before definitive surgery or chemotherapy. Assay used: immunoSEQ multiplex PCR; TCRdb lists only in-frame clones, some missing. The sample includes 3,500 to 4,500 clones, roughly 76% of them seen just once. Specimen: tumor tissue. The source of these receptors is a human donor with high-grade serous ovarian cancer.

This clone occurred a few times. The chain uses TRBV9 and TRBJ1-4; 8 nucleotides agree with TRBD1. Germline trimming cut 3 bases from V and 5 bases from J; bases unmatched to any gene: 3. The CDR3 length is 14 residues. Germline-derived CDR1 and CDR2 are SGDLS and YYNGEE. The DNA for the CDR3 is TGTGCCAGCAGCGGCACAGGGGGAAATGAAAAACTGTTTTTT. Its protein is CASSGTGGNEKLFF. The full variable domain, with the rest looked up from reference TRBV9 and TRBJ1-4, is DSGVTQTPKHLITATGQRVTLRCSPRSGDLSVYWYQQSLDQGLQFLIQYYNGEERAKGNILERFSAQQFPDLHSELNLSSLELGDSALYFCASSGTGGNEKLFFGSGTQLSVL.

J is TRBJ1-2 and V is TRBV6-5; D is undetermined. The CDR3 contains 13 residues. With 6 bases removed from V and 3 bases from J, the gap between germline ends came to 11 bases. CDR1 and CDR2 (germline): MNHEY, SVGAGI. The CDR3 region has the DNA TGTGCCAGCAGCCTAGGACCCTACTATGGCTACACCTTC. This sequence encodes CASSLGPYYGYTF.

The chain has TRBV19 and TRBJ1-2, with 9 bases that match TRBD1. Germline values: CDR1 LNHDA, CDR2 SQIVND (reference sequence). Trimming at V came to 6 bases and at J to 0 bases, leaving 5 bases not matched to a gene. The length of the CDR3 is 15 residues. CDR3 bases: TGTGCCAGTAGGGACAGGGGTAGGGCTAACTATGGCTACACCTTC. Translation gives CASRDRGRANYGYTF.

The chain couples TRBV27 to TRBJ1-5, with a tentative D call TRBD1 (5 bases). This CDR3 has 14 residues. The V end lost 2 bases, the J end lost 5 bases, and 10 bases lay between the germline ends. The V gene's germline CDR1 is MNHEY and CDR2 SMNVEV (reference sequence). The CDR3 reads CASSLRGFDQPQHF. CDR3 DNA sequence: TGTGCCAGCAGTTTACGGGGGTTCGATCAGCCCCAGCATTTT.

The V and J genes are TRBV4-1 and TRBJ1-3; D gene ambiguous. Trimming cost V 0 bases and J 4 bases, with 13 bases left between them. From germline, CDR1 is MGHRA and CDR2 YSYEKL. This CDR3 is built from 16 residues. DNA of the CDR3: TGCGCCAGCAGCCAAGAAGGTCTTGCAAGAGGAAACACCATATATTTT. Translated: CASSQEGLARGNTIYF.

The rearrangement links TRBV6-5 to TRBJ2-2; D may be TRBD1 (5 bases). Germline V gene lookup returns CDR1 MNHEY and CDR2 SVGAGI. The CDR3 spans 15 residues. With 6 bases removed from V and 2 bases from J, the gap between germline ends came to 13 bases. Written as DNA, the CDR3 is TGTGCCAGCAGCCGGCAAGGGGTCAACACCGGGGAGCTGTTTTTT. Amino acid sequence: CASSRQGVNTGELFF.

This rearrangement joins TRBV5-6 to TRBJ2-2; no definite D call. The germline V gene has CDR1 SGHDT and CDR2 YYEEEE. This CDR3 region has 12 residues. Trimming took off 3 bases at V and 8 bases at J, with 8 bases between the two ends. The CDR3 region has the DNA TGTGCCAGCAGCTCCTTCCTGGGGGAGCTGTTTTTT. Encoded protein: CASSSFLGELFF.

The chain has TRBV7-8 and TRBJ2-7; the D call may be TRBD1 or TRBD2 (5 bases each). Germline values: CDR1 SGHVS, CDR2 FQNEAQ. The CDR3 runs to 11 residues. V was shortened by 1 base and J by 11 bases, with 9 bases between the two germline ends. CDR3 coding DNA: TGTGCCAGCAGCTTAGGACAGAGGGAGTACTTC. Translation: CASSLGQREYF.

The rearrangement uses TRBV5-1 and TRBJ2-5; 11 bases match TRBD2. CDR3 length: 17 residues. The germline V gene encodes CDR1 SGHRS and CDR2 YFSETQ. V trimming: 0 bases; J trimming: 7 bases; junction bases outside the gene matches: 11. The chain's CDR3 is CASSLGNSGRAVGTQYF. DNA of the CDR3: TGCGCCAGCAGCTTGGGCAATAGCGGGAGGGCCGTCGGGACCCAGTACTTC. The full variable domain, in which reference TRBV5-1 and TRBJ2-5 provide the parts outside the CDR3, is KAGVTQTPRYLIKTRGQQVTLSCSPISGHRSVSWYQQTPGQGLQFLFEYFSETQRNKGNFPGRFSGRQFSNSRSEMNVSTLELGDSALYLCASSLGNSGRAVGTQYFGPGTRLLVL.

This chain uses TRBV6-1 with TRBJ2-2, with D possibly matching TRBD1 (6 bases). Germline lookup yields CDR1 MNHNS and CDR2 SASEGT. With 9 bases removed from V and 2 bases from J, the gap between germline ends came to 10 bases. The CDR3 runs 13 residues. CDR3 region: CARGQPNTGELFF. The CDR3 DNA reads as TGTGCCAGAGGACAGCCTAACACCGGGGAGCTGTTTTTT.

The chain joins TRBV7-7 to TRBJ2-3, with unresolved D. Germline V CDR1 and CDR2: SSHAT, FNYEAQ (reference sequence). V was shortened by 1 base and J by 2 bases, with 4 bases between the two germline ends. The CDR3 is 13 residues long. The CDR3 DNA sequence: TGTGCCAGCAGCTTAGATTTCACAGATACGCAGTATTTT. It specifies CASSLDFTDTQYF.

This chain joins TRBV15 and TRBJ2-7, with D possibly TRBD1 on 6 matching bases. Trimming left V 5 bases short and J 0 bases short, with 20 bases between. The CDR3 length is 17 residues. The germline V gene encodes CDR1 LNHNV and CDR2 YYDKDF (reference sequence). The CDR3 spells CATSERDIQGGSYEQYF. In DNA form, the CDR3 reads TGTGCCACCAGCGAGAGAGATATACAGGGTGGCTCCTACGAGCAGTACTTC.

A single count supports this clone. The rearrangement links TRBV19 to TRBJ1-5, with 7 bases that match TRBD1. The CDR3 totals 14 residues. V gave up 7 bases and J gave up 4 bases; unmatched junction bases: 7. Germline-derived CDR1 and CDR2 are LNHDA and SQIVND (reference sequence). The CDR3, as DNA: TGTGCCAGTACCCCCGGGACAGATAATCAGCCCCAGCATTTT. Amino acids: CASTPGTDNQPQHF.

The J gene is TRBJ2-7, the V gene TRBV11-2; TRBD2 matches 11 bases. The CDR3 length is 14 residues. Germline V CDR1 and CDR2: SGHAT, FQNNGV. After removal of 7 bases from V and 3 bases from J, the junction contained 5 bases not matched to a gene. The DNA for the CDR3 is TGTGCCAGCACCCCCGGGACTAGCGGCTACGAGCAGTACTTC. As protein: CASTPGTSGYEQYF.